The 10 T cell receptor beta chains below all came from one sample that was sequenced in a study of blood T cell repertoires in COVID-19. Clones were sequenced by immunoSEQ multiplex PCR, and TCRdb holds only the in-frame ones, with some missing. Among approximately 180,000 clones listed, approximately 86% were seen once. Sequencing was done on a sample of PBMCs or T cells enriched from blood (not recorded which). These receptor sequences come from a woman aged 60-70 years with acute COVID-19.

The chain is built from TRBV9 and TRBJ1-4, with D possibly being TRBD1 (5 bases). Germline CDR1 SGDLS, CDR2 YYNGEE. V was shortened by 4 bases and J by 6 bases, with 13 bases between the two germline ends. The CDR3 is 14 amino acids. The CDR3 bases are TGTGCCAGCAGCCAGAAGGGGCAAGATGAAAAACTGTTTTTT. As protein: CASSQKGQDEKLFF.

Comment on this clone: A much larger clonotype is one base distant, so this may be a read error. V and J are TRBV7-2 and TRBJ1-2, with a tentative D call TRBD1 (6 bases). This CDR3 has 17 residues. V lost 3 bases and J 3 bases, leaving 20 bases between the germline ends. CDR1 is SGHTA, CDR2 FQGNSA, per germline. This CDR3 reads CASSLGGRLGLDYGYTF. CDR3 nucleotide sequence: TGTGCCAGCAGCTTGGGGGGGCGCTTGGGGTTGGACTATGGCTACACCTTC.

The rearrangement uses TRBV13 and TRBJ1-3, with a tentative D call TRBD1 (6 bases). V shed 5 bases and J shed 4 bases, with 18 bases lying between them. The CDR3 runs to 16 residues. Germline CDR1 PRHDT, CDR2 FYEKMQ (reference sequence). The DNA of the CDR3 is TGTGCCAGCAGCCGTCTCGGGGGGGCATTGGGAAACACCATATATTTT. Its translation: CASSRLGGALGNTIYF.

The chain combines TRBV6-6 with TRBJ1-3; D is undetermined. CDR3 length: 14 residues. From germline, CDR1 is MNHNY and CDR2 SVGAGI (reference sequence). Trimming took off 8 bases at V and 2 bases at J, with 13 bases between the two ends. The DNA of the CDR3 is TGTGCCAGCGAACGGCGGAGTACTGGAAACACCATATATTTT. It codes for CASERRSTGNTIYF.

The genes are TRBV5-1 and TRBJ1-1, with 8 bases identical to TRBD1. V trimming: 4 bases; J trimming: 1 base; junction bases outside the gene matches: 3. The CDR3 is 14 amino acids. Germline lookup yields CDR1 SGHRS and CDR2 YFSETQ. CDR3 sequence reads: CASSQDRGNTEAFF. CDR3 sequence (DNA): TGCGCCAGCAGCCAAGACAGGGGGAACACTGAAGCTTTCTTT.

This clone was counted a few times. The rearrangement links TRBV7-2 to TRBJ1-5, with 9 bases matching TRBD1. Germline V gives CDR1 SGHTA, CDR2 FQGNSA. The CDR3 runs 16 residues. J gave up 4 bases and V 5 bases, and 9 bases lay outside the gene matches. DNA for the CDR3: TGTGCCAGCAGCGAACAGGGGGCGCGATTGAATCAGCCCCAGCATTTT. Translated: CASSEQGARLNQPQHF.

This clone was seen only a few times. The V gene is TRBV5-5, the J gene TRBJ2-7, with 8 bases identical to TRBD1. V lost 1 base to trimming and J lost 2 bases; unmatched junction nucleotides: 8. There are 16 residues in the CDR3. Germline assignment: CDR1 SGHKS and CDR2 YYEKEE (reference sequence). The CDR3 here is CASSLTGTGITYEQYF. CDR3 DNA: TGTGCCAGCAGCTTGACCGGGACAGGTATTACCTACGAGCAGTACTTC.

This clone was recorded only once. V usage is TRBV7-2 and J usage is TRBJ1-1; perhaps TRBD1 as D (5 bases). There are 12 residues in the CDR3. The V and J ends lost 5 bases and 6 bases respectively, with 10 bases between them. CDR1 SGHTA and CDR2 FQGNSA come from the germline V gene. CDR3 residues: CASSLGGSEAFF. CDR3 coding DNA: TGTGCCAGCAGCCTGGGGGGGTCTGAAGCTTTCTTT. Using reference TRBV7-2 and TRBJ1-1 for the parts outside the CDR3, the full variable domain is GAGVSQSPSNKVTEKGKDVELRCDPISGHTALYWYRQSLGQGLEFLIYFQGNSAPDKSGLPSDRFSAERTGGSVSTLTIQRTQQEDSAVYLCASSLGGSEAFFGQGTRLTVV.

The V and J genes are TRBV19 and TRBJ2-3, with 7 bases lining up with TRBD2. The V and J ends lost 3 bases and 5 bases, in that order; junction bases with no gene match: 11. The CDR3 is made up of 16 amino acids. CDR1 and CDR2 from the germline V gene are LNHDA and SQIVND (reference sequence). CDR3 bases: TGTGCCAGTAGTATTGCTCGGGGAGGGCCGAGAGATACGCAGTATTTT. Amino acids: CASSIARGGPRDTQYF.

This chain joins TRBV7-2 and TRBJ2-5; TRBD1 aligns across 7 bases. Germline V gene data show CDR1 as SGHTA and CDR2 as FQGNSA. V trimming: 6 bases; J trimming: 5 bases; junction bases outside the gene matches: 9. The length of the CDR3 is 14 residues. The CDR3 DNA is TGTGCCAGCAGGCTCGACAGGGACAACGAGACCCAGTACTTC. It specifies CASRLDRDNETQYF. The full variable domain, rest sourced from reference TRBV7-2 and TRBJ2-5, is GAGVSQSPSNKVTEKGKDVELRCDPISGHTALYWYRQSLGQGLEFLIYFQGNSAPDKSGLPSDRFSAERTGGSVSTLTIQRTQQEDSAVYLCASRLDRDNETQYFGPGTRLLVL.